The T cell receptor (beta chain) described here comes from a study of resident and recirculating memory T cells in vitiligo. Germline assignment: CDR1 SGHVS and CDR2 FNYEAQ. The CDR3 extends over 15 amino acids. V was clipped by 0 bases and J by 2 bases, with 8 bases between them. Confetti depigmentation, marking active vitiligo, was absent in these patients. No vitiligo treatment was given during the prior three months. Clones were sequenced by immunoSEQ multiplex PCR, and TCRdb holds only the in-frame ones, with some missing. The data contain roughly 42,000 clones, around nine tenths of them singletons. Worth noting for this clone: The target antigen is unknown.

General study points: No single dominant TCR clone appeared; lesion clonality varied.

The TCR sequence derives from a male donor with vitiligo. The V gene is TRBV7-6, the J gene TRBJ1-5; D is undetermined. Sequencing used blood. The CDR3 DNA sequence: TGTGCCAGCAGCTTAGCTCACGGAGGCAATCAGCCCCAGCATTTT. The encoded protein is CASSLAHGGNQPQHF.